These 19 T cell receptor beta chains were all obtained from the same sample, sequenced in a study of CD4+ T cells in melanoma. Assay used: immunoSEQ multiplex PCR; TCRdb lists only in-frame clones, some missing. The data hold about 11,000 clones, with approximately 66% observed a single time. The sequencing sample was made of cells from a culture (not recorded whether cultured in vitro). These receptors were collected from a human donor with melanoma.

The rearrangement joins TRBV6-5 to TRBJ2-5, with 9 bases identical to TRBD1. CDR1 MNHEY and CDR2 SVGAGI come from the germline V gene. This CDR3 is built from 14 residues. J lost 2 bases, V lost 6 bases, and 4 bases had no gene match. DNA for the CDR3: TGTGCCAGCAGGACAGGGGGAACACAAGAGACCCAGTACTTC. This gives the protein CASRTGGTQETQYF.

This chain's CDR3 is CASSDTTAAAAEQYF. The CDR3 nucleotides are TGTGCCAGCAGCGATACAACAGCGGCCGCGGCCGAGCAGTACTTC. The chain couples TRBV2 to TRBJ2-7; tentatively, D is TRBD2 (5 bases). CDR1 and CDR2 (germline): SNHLY, FYNNEI. V was pared by 6 bases and J by 6 bases, with 21 bases between. The CDR3 consists of 15 residues.

This clone was detected only a few times. The chain joins TRBV5-1 to TRBJ1-4; D gene uncertain. Trimming left V 7 bases short and J 6 bases short, with 19 bases between. The CDR3 is 15 residues long. Germline V gene data show CDR1 as SGHRS and CDR2 as YFSETQ. As DNA, the CDR3 is TGCGCCAGCGCCGGAACCGGGTCGAGTTATGAAAAACTGTTTTTT. The encoded protein is CASAGTGSSYEKLFF.

The CDR3 DNA reads as TGTGCCAGCAGCTTGTGGGGGGGAAGCTCCTACAATGAGCAGTTCTTC. Translating it yields CASSLWGGSSYNEQFF. This chain links TRBV5-8 with TRBJ2-1, with TRBD2 matching 7 bases. The J segment lost 0 bases and the V segment lost 1 base, leaving 4 bases of the junction unmatched. The CDR3 has 16 residues. The germline CDR1 and CDR2 sequences are SGHTS and YDEGEE.

This clone has just a few counts. The CDR3 loop is CASRHGAGELFF. The CDR3 DNA reads as TGTGCCAGCCGTCACGGGGCCGGGGAGCTGTTTTTT. V and J are TRBV2 and TRBJ2-2; TRBD2 is a possible D gene (5 bases). The V gene lost 8 bases and the J gene lost 6 bases, with 10 bases spanning the gap. The CDR3 spans 12 residues. Germline values: CDR1 SNHLY, CDR2 FYNNEI. Combining the CDR3 with reference TRBV2 and TRBJ2-2 gives the whole variable domain EPEVTQTPSHQVTQMGQEVILRCVPISNHLYFYWYRQILGQKVEFLVSFYNNEISEKSEIFDDQFSVERPDGSNFTLKIRSTKLEDSAMYFCASRHGAGELFFGEGSRLTVL.

This clone occurred a few times. The chain links TRBV6-6 to TRBJ2-1; the D is unclear. The CDR3 sequence is 11 residues long. Germline V gives CDR1 MNHNY, CDR2 SVGAGI (reference sequence). V lost 7 bases and J 5 bases, leaving 6 bases between the germline ends. CDR3 DNA sequence: TGTGCCAGCACCGCTAACAATGAGCAGTTCTTC. This gives the protein CASTANNEQFF.

The chain is built from TRBV19 and TRBJ1-1; no definite D call. CDR3 length: 15 amino acids. V was trimmed by 6 bases and J by 1 base, leaving 15 bases between them. The germline V gene has CDR1 LNHDA and CDR2 SQIVND (reference sequence). The CDR3 spells CASSPNPTRNTEAFF. For the CDR3, the DNA is TGTGCCAGTAGCCCCAACCCGACACGGAACACTGAAGCTTTCTTT.

This chain links TRBV21-1 with TRBJ2-5; the D call in the table, TRBD2, was not verified against the DNA. TRBV21-1 counts as a pseudogene. The CDR3 spans 17 residues. CDR3 amino acids: CASYPPTSGGVRETQYF. In DNA, the CDR3 is TGTGCCAGCTACCCCCCGACTAGCGGGGGAGTACGAGAGACCCAGTACTTC.

The chain uses TRBV5-1 and TRBJ2-1; 11 nucleotides align to TRBD2. This CDR3 spans 18 amino acids. The trim removed 0 bases at V and 7 bases at J, leaving 12 bases unmatched. The germline V gene has CDR1 SGHRS and CDR2 YFSETQ. For the CDR3, the DNA is TGCGCCAGCAGCTTGGTTCCTAGCGGGGGGACCACGAGTAATGAGCAGTTCTTC. It yields the protein CASSLVPSGGTTSNEQFF.

V gene TRBV11-3 combines with J gene TRBJ2-2, with 10 bases that match TRBD1. V gave up 5 bases and J gave up 4 bases; unmatched junction bases: 7. This CDR3 is 16 amino acids long. Germline V CDR1 and CDR2: SGHNT, YENEEA. The CDR3 coding sequence is TGTGCCAGCAGCCCCGGGGGACAGGGGCCCACCGGGGAGCTGTTTTTT. Its translation is CASSPGGQGPTGELFF. Supplemented by reference TRBV11-3 and TRBJ2-2, the full variable domain reads EAGVVQSPRYKIIEKKQPVAFWCNPISGHNTLYWYLQNLGQGPELLIRYENEEAVDDSQLPKDRFSAERLKGVDSTLKIQPAELGDSAVYLCASSPGGQGPTGELFFGEGSRLTVL.

The rearrangement links TRBV6-5 to TRBJ1-4; D not resolved. The germline CDR1 and CDR2 sequences are MNHEY and SVGAGI. The V end lost 4 bases, the J end lost 7 bases, and 16 bases lay between the germline ends. The CDR3 runs 15 residues. The CDR3 sequence is CASSSRPGVGEKLFF. The DNA for the CDR3 is TGTGCCAGCAGTTCCCGGCCTGGGGTGGGTGAAAAACTGTTTTTT.

This clone occurred once. V and J are TRBV7-6 and TRBJ2-5; possibly TRBD1 for D (6 bases). This CDR3 has 15 amino acids. Germline V CDR1 and CDR2: SGHVS, FNYEAQ. Trimming cost V 5 bases and J 5 bases, with 18 bases left between them. The CDR3 nucleotides are TGTGCCAGCAGCCGTGGACAGCCGGCCCGGGAGACCCAGTACTTC. It encodes CASSRGQPARETQYF.

V gene TRBV5-1 combines with J gene TRBJ1-4; 7 nucleotides agree with TRBD1. Per germline, CDR1 SGHRS and CDR2 YFSETQ. The trim removed 4 bases at V and 4 bases at J, leaving 10 bases unmatched. The CDR3 is 16 residues long. The CDR3 DNA sequence: TGCGCCAGCAGCCAGGGACAGAGAACAAATAATGAAAAACTGTTTTTT. Its protein product is CASSQGQRTNNEKLFF.

V usage is TRBV2 and J usage is TRBJ2-4; D gene unclear. The length of the CDR3 is 18 residues. The germline V gene encodes CDR1 SNHLY and CDR2 FYNNEI. The V end was cut by 4 bases, the J end by 0 bases, with 19 bases between. CDR3 amino acids: CASSVGPSRTLAKNIQYF. In DNA, the CDR3 is TGTGCCAGCAGTGTCGGGCCCAGCCGTACACTAGCCAAAAACATTCAGTACTTC.

This chain connects TRBV19 to TRBJ1-2; 7 bases map to TRBD1. Looked up from germline, CDR1 is LNHDA and CDR2 is SQIVND (reference sequence). The length of the CDR3 is 16 residues. J lost 7 bases, V lost 6 bases, and 17 bases had no gene match. The CDR3 here is CASSLDRSGFSSGYTF. The CDR3 DNA reads as TGTGCCAGTAGCCTGGACAGGTCCGGTTTTTCATCTGGCTACACCTTC.

This rearrangement joins TRBV5-1 to TRBJ2-3; 7 bases agree with TRBD2. V was pared by 0 bases and J by 0 bases, with 1 base of the junction left unmatched. This CDR3 is built from 15 residues. Looked up from germline, CDR1 is SGHRS and CDR2 is YFSETQ. CDR3 protein: CASSLATSSTDTQYF. CDR3 nucleotide sequence: TGCGCCAGCAGCTTGGCGACTAGCAGCACAGATACGCAGTATTTT. The whole variable domain, filled in from reference TRBV5-1 and TRBJ2-3, reads KAGVTQTPRYLIKTRGQQVTLSCSPISGHRSVSWYQQTPGQGLQFLFEYFSETQRNKGNFPGRFSGRQFSNSRSEMNVSTLELGDSALYLCASSLATSSTDTQYFGPGTRLTVL.

The rearrangement links TRBV5-4 to TRBJ2-1, with D unclear. V shed 4 bases and J shed 2 bases, with 16 bases lying between them. The V gene's germline CDR1 is SGHNT and CDR2 YYREEE (reference sequence). The CDR3 consists of 16 residues. The CDR3 spells CASSPGHRTTYNEQFF. The CDR3 region has the DNA TGTGCCAGCAGCCCAGGTCACCGTACTACCTACAATGAGCAGTTCTTC. The whole variable domain, filled in from reference TRBV5-4 and TRBJ2-1, reads ETGVTQSPTHLIKTRGQQVTLRCSSQSGHNTVSWYQQALGQGPQFIFQYYREEENGRGNFPPRFSGLQFPNYSSELNVNALELDDSALYLCASSPGHRTTYNEQFFGPGTRLTVL.

The gene calls are TRBV6-6 and TRBJ2-7, with D perhaps being TRBD1 or TRBD2 (5 bases each). Germline V gives CDR1 MNHNY, CDR2 SVGAGI (reference sequence). This CDR3 comprises 14 residues. Trimming stripped 6 bases from V and 0 bases from J, with 12 bases between. The CDR3 DNA follows: TGTGCCAGCAGCTCTCGGGACGCCTCCTACGAGCAGTACTTC. It is translated as CASSSRDASYEQYF.

This clone turned up a few times. The V gene is TRBV29-1, the J gene TRBJ1-1, with 10 bases identical to TRBD1. Germline V gene lookup returns CDR1 SQVTM and CDR2 ANQGSEA. CDR3 length: 16 amino acids. After removal of 7 bases from V and 4 bases from J, the junction contained 15 bases not matched to a gene. The CDR3 loop is CSAYSGGTGVPTEAFF. CDR3 nucleotides: TGCAGCGCCTACTCCGGTGGGACAGGGGTCCCCACTGAAGCTTTCTTT.